Below, 17 T cell receptor beta chains from the same sample are listed, as sequenced in a study of response to subunit inactivated influenza vaccine (dated by TCRdb to 2017 to 2018). The library relied on RT-PCR. The run used an Illumina HiSeq 2500. TCRdb applied fastp at Q25 and MiXCR to the public reads, then kept only in-frame beta chains. Under each unique CDR3 protein, matching rows form one entry showing the most common genes and DNA. The sample contains 860,000 or so distinct CDR3 sequences, 21% of them found a single time. Jointly, the top ten make up around 9.6% of the sample. Sequences were derived from PBMCs from blood, sampled more than 4 days after vaccination. All receptors come from a man aged 45-60 years who received an inactivated influenza vaccine. Donor details come from another sample of the same person, matched by shared clones.

This clonotype turned up a few times. This sequence joins TRBV28 and TRBJ2-5; 10 positions match TRBD1. V lost 10 bases and J lost 5; bases outside the gene matches: 10. This CDR3 region has 14 residues. Germline loops: CDR1 MDHEN, CDR2 SYDVKM. The CDR3 DNA reads as TGTGCCACGAACGACAGGGGGCGTGTGGAGACCCAGTACTTC. Translating gives CATNDRGRVETQYF.

The sample holds a few counts of this clonotype. The V call is TRBV11-2, the J call TRBJ1-4, with TRBD1 matching 8 bases. Germline V gene lookup returns CDR1 SGHAT and CDR2 FQNNGV. This CDR3 is built from 14 residues. V shed 1 base and J 8 bases; nucleotides not matched to a gene: 3. CDR3 nucleotide sequence: TGTGCCAGCAGCTTAGGATCAGGGGGCGAAAAACTGTTTTTT. It is translated as CASSLGSGGEKLFF.

This clonotype was detected a few times. This chain links TRBV20-1 with TRBJ2-1; no firm D call. There are 11 residues in the CDR3. Trimming removed 4 bases at V and 9 bases at J, with 10 bases between. The V gene's germline CDR1 is DFQATT and CDR2 SNEGSKA (reference sequence). The CDR3 region has the DNA TGCAGTGCTAAGGACCCCGGTGAGCAGTTCTTC. Its translation: CSAKDPGEQFF.

The chain uses TRBV10-3 and TRBJ2-2; D call uncertain. The CDR3 has 13 residues. In germline, CDR1 is ENHRY, CDR2 SYGVKD. Trimming left V 2 bases short and J 3 bases short, with 4 bases between. The CDR3 DNA reads as TGTGCCATCAGTGAGGGGGACACCGGGGAGCTGTTTTTT. Protein: CAISEGDTGELFF.

This clonotype was observed many times. The V and J genes are TRBV12-3 or TRBV12-4 and TRBJ2-3, with D perhaps being TRBD1 or TRBD2 (5 bases each). There are 14 residues in the CDR3. The V and J ends lost 6 bases and 2 bases respectively, with 12 bases between them. In nucleotides, the CDR3 is TGTGCCAGCAGCACGAGGGGTCTCACAGATACGCAGTATTTT. Translating it yields CASSTRGLTDTQYF.

J is TRBJ2-5 and V is TRBV7-9; D unclear. Germline CDR1 reads SEHNR; CDR2 reads FQNEAQ (reference sequence). This CDR3 comprises 12 residues. The V end lost 2 bases, the J end lost 5 bases, and 6 bases lay between the germline ends. The DNA of the CDR3 is TGTGCCAGCAGCTTACTGTTGGAGACCCAGTACTTC. It translates to CASSLLLETQYF.

Of note for this clonotype: This may be a read error, as it is one base from a much larger clone. J is TRBJ2-2 and V is TRBV5-1; unclear D gene. Germline lookup yields CDR1 SGHRS and CDR2 YFSETQ. Trimming removed 0 bases at V and 7 bases at J, with 4 bases between. The CDR3 is 12 amino acids. This CDR3 reads CASSLDYGELFF. The CDR3 nucleotides are TGCGCCAGCAGCTTGGACTACGGGGAGCTGTTTTTT.

The chain uses TRBV4-2 and TRBJ1-2; 7 positions agree with TRBD1. With 0 bases clipped from V and 5 bases from J, the junction kept 9 bases outside the gene matches. CDR3 length: 16 residues. Germline CDR1 is LGHNA and CDR2 is YNFKEQ. CDR3 protein: CASSQDDRALPYGYTF. The CDR3 coding sequence is TGTGCCAGCAGCCAAGACGACAGGGCCCTACCTTATGGCTACACCTTC.

The DNA of the CDR3 is TGTGCCAGCAGGAGCGGGATCGCCAAAAACATTCAGTACTTC. It specifies CASRSGIAKNIQYF. The genes are TRBV6-1 and TRBJ2-4, with 7 bases lining up with TRBD2. Germline lookup yields CDR1 MNHNS and CDR2 SASEGT. This CDR3 is 14 amino acids long. V lost 6 bases and J lost 1; bases outside the gene matches: 3.

The gene calls are TRBV7-6 and TRBJ2-3; 10 positions agree with TRBD2. Germline values: CDR1 SGHVS, CDR2 FNYEAQ. The CDR3 consists of 15 residues. V lost 1 base to trimming and J lost 4 bases; unmatched junction nucleotides: 2. The CDR3 loop reads CASSLGGTSADTQYF. CDR3 nucleotides: TGTGCCAGCAGCTTAGGTGGGACTAGCGCAGATACGCAGTATTTT. Together with reference TRBV7-6 and TRBJ2-3, the CDR3 gives the full variable domain: GAGVSQSPRYKVTKRGQDVALRCDPISGHVSLYWYRQALGQGPEFLTYFNYEAQQDKSGLPNDRFSAERPEGSISTLTIQRTEQRDSAMYRCASSLGGTSADTQYFGPGTRLTVL.

There are a few counts of this clonotype. This chain connects TRBV5-1 to TRBJ2-2; D is unclear. This CDR3 region has 14 residues. Germline V gene lookup returns CDR1 SGHRS and CDR2 YFSETQ. V shed 7 bases and J shed 4 bases, with 14 bases lying between them. For the CDR3, the DNA is TGCGCCAGCCACAAGGACCGGGCCACCGGGGAGCTGTTTTTT. This sequence encodes CASHKDRATGELFF.

V and J are TRBV20-1 and TRBJ2-5, with a possible D match to TRBD1 (6 bases). This CDR3 is built from 14 residues. The ends were cut back, 4 bases at V and 4 bases at J, with 16 bases in the middle. CDR1 is DFQATT, CDR2 SNEGSKA, per germline (reference sequence). CDR3 DNA: TGCAGTGCTAAATCTCCAGGGGCCGTAGAGACCCAGTACTTC. Amino acids: CSAKSPGAVETQYF.

This clonotype turned up a few times. The chain recombines TRBV10-3 with TRBJ2-7; TRBD1 matches at 11 bases. Germline V CDR1 and CDR2: ENHRY, SYGVKD. This CDR3 is built from 16 residues. The V segment lost 4 bases and the J segment 5 bases; nucleotides outside the gene matches: 10. CDR3: CAISARGQGAFDEQYF. For the CDR3, the DNA is TGTGCCATCAGTGCGCGCGGACAGGGGGCGTTTGACGAGCAGTACTTC.

The chain is built from TRBV15 and TRBJ1-5; D is unclear. The CDR3 runs to 16 residues. V was clipped by 0 bases and J by 5 bases, with 14 bases between them. CDR1 and CDR2 from the germline V gene are LNHNV and YYDKDF (reference sequence). The CDR3 here is CATSRDSLLDYQPQHF. The CDR3 DNA reads TGTGCCACCAGCAGAGATTCGCTTCTGGATTATCAGCCCCAGCATTTT.

The chain combines TRBV6-1 with TRBJ1-1; 8 nucleotides line up with TRBD1. This CDR3 comprises 15 residues. Germline values: CDR1 MNHNS, CDR2 SASEGT. J gave up 0 bases and V 10 bases, and 10 bases lay outside the gene matches. The CDR3 reads CATQRETGVNTEAFF. The CDR3 nucleotides read TGTGCCACCCAGAGGGAGACAGGGGTGAACACTGAAGCTTTCTTT.

The CDR3: CSVDRREETQYF. CDR3 bases: TGCAGCGTTGATAGGAGGGAAGAGACCCAGTACTTC. V is TRBV29-1 and J is TRBJ2-5; D possibly corresponds to TRBD2 (6 bases). V lost 3 bases and J 3 bases, leaving 8 bases between the germline ends. Germline CDR1 and CDR2: SQVTM and ANQGSEA. The CDR3 extends over 12 amino acids. Complete variable domain (other parts from reference TRBV29-1 and TRBJ2-5): SAVISQKPSRDICQRGTSLTIQCQVDSQVTMMFWYRQQPGQSLTLIATANQGSEATYESGFVIDKFPISRPNLTFSTLTVSNMSPEDSSIYLCSVDRREETQYFGPGTRLLVL.

The genes are TRBV6-2 or TRBV6-3 and TRBJ2-1; 10 bases fit TRBD2. Trimming removed 6 bases from V and 4 bases from J; junction bases left unmatched: 9. The CDR3 sequence is 16 residues long. Germline values: CDR1 MNHEY, CDR2 SVGEGT. This CDR3 reads CASRHLAGAIYNEQFF. The CDR3 coding sequence is TGTGCCAGCAGGCACCTAGCGGGGGCCATTTACAATGAGCAGTTCTTC.